The entry below describes one TCR beta chain. Other DNA sequences in the sample encode the same CDR3. This sample was included in a study of cytomegalovirus exposure and HLA in healthy donors. Both 60 Vbeta primers and 13 Jbeta primers went into the PCR. Produced via immunoSEQ multiplex PCR; TCRdb's table is partial and in-frame only. The sample consists of around 150,000 clones, just under 80% of them appearing once. The clonotype comes from a man under 40 in good health and CMV-seronegative. The sequenced sample consisted of PBMCs.

CDR3 nucleotide sequence: TGCAGCGTTGAAGTCCAGGGGAACGAGCAGTACTTC. It specifies CSVEVQGNEQYF. This chain links TRBV29-1 with TRBJ2-7, with D possibly being TRBD1 (6 bases). This CDR3 has 12 residues. V dropped 1 base and J dropped 5 bases, with 9 bases sitting between them. Germline values: CDR1 SQVTM, CDR2 ANQGSEA.